The clone carrying this T cell receptor beta chain occurred many times. The source of the sample is a study of T-cell reconstitution after alpha-beta-depleted transplantation in children. The TCRbeta library was prepared with unique molecular identifiers. TCRdb re-analysed the PCR reads in MiXCR, keeping a single row per CDR3 protein. This sample yields roughly 590,000 distinct CDR3 sequences, of which 16% are seen a single time; 1.1% belongs to the top ten. The CDR3 totals 14 residues. Germline lookup yields CDR1 SGHTA and CDR2 FQGNSA. V lost 5 bases to trimming and J lost 10 bases; unmatched junction nucleotides: 8.

The source is a human donor who donated a stem cell graft to a child with acute myeloid leukemia. This chain joins TRBV7-2 and TRBJ1-4; 9 bases are a match to TRBD1. The source was PBMCs from the stem cell graft donor, collected from the stem cell graft. CDR3 loop: CASSTDRGVRKLFF. Written as DNA, the CDR3 is TGTGCCAGCAGCACCGACAGGGGGGTACGAAAACTGTTTTTT.